The 22 T cell receptor beta chains presented below share a single source sample, sequenced in a study of blood T cells in healthy people across ages. A J-beta primer mix and a sample-barcoded 5' primer were used in a second PCR of about 6 to 12 cycles. From the 5' RACE reads, TCRdb called clonotypes with MiXCR, one entry per CDR3 protein. The sample yields 650,000 to 800,000 distinct CDR3 sequences, 40% to 65% seen once. The specimen was blood. The receptors here all came from a woman aged 80 or older in good health.

Regarding this clonotype: A read error may explain this, as a much larger clone is one base away. The chain employs TRBV20-1 and TRBJ2-5, with a possible D match to TRBD1 (5 bases). The germline V gene encodes CDR1 DFQATT and CDR2 SNEGSKA (reference sequence). Trimming pared 6 bases from V and 13 bases from J, leaving 33 bases between. CDR3 length equals 16 residues. The DNA for the CDR3 is TGCAGTGCCACCGTGATTGAGACCAGGGCCTACAATGAGCGGTACTTC. It encodes CSATVIETRAYNERYF.

Of note for this clonotype: Relative to the germline gene, one junction end is altered; a read error may explain this. The V gene is TRBV2, the J gene TRBJ1-5; TRBD1 matches at 7 bases. CDR1 is SNHLY, CDR2 FYNNEI, per germline. There are 13 residues in the CDR3. CDR3 sequence reads: CASGDRGNQPQHF. The CDR3 DNA reads as TGTGCCAGCGGTGACAGGGGCAATCAGCCCCAGCATTTT.

The chain employs TRBV15 and TRBJ1-5, with 9 bases fitting TRBD1. The CDR3 is made up of 16 amino acids. Looked up from germline, CDR1 is LNHNV and CDR2 is YYDKDF (reference sequence). V shed 0 bases, J shed 7 bases, and the junction held 7 bases outside the gene matches. In DNA form, the CDR3 reads TGTGCCACCAGCAGAGAAAACAGGGGGCTGGGACAGCCCCAGCATTTT. This sequence encodes CATSRENRGLGQPQHF.

This clonotype was picked up a small number of times. The gene calls are TRBV11-2 and TRBJ2-5; 7 bases align to TRBD1. The CDR3 contains 16 residues. V gave up 0 bases and J gave up 6 bases; unmatched junction bases: 10. Germline V lookup: CDR1 SGHAT, CDR2 FQNNGV. CDR3 residues: CASSLEGRGFLKTQYF. The CDR3 nucleotides are TGTGCCAGCAGCTTAGAGGGCAGGGGGTTTCTTAAGACCCAGTACTTC.

This clonotype has just one count. The chain is built from TRBV10-3 and TRBJ2-7; D uncertain. Trimming shortened V by 4 bases and J by 1 base, and 8 bases separated the two germline ends. CDR1 and CDR2 (germline): ENHRY, SYGVKD. The CDR3 sequence is 13 residues long. The CDR3 DNA sequence: TGTGCCATCAGTGGAACACCTTCCTACGAGCAGTACTTC. It encodes CAISGTPSYEQYF.

V is TRBV25-1 and J is TRBJ1-2, with a tentative D call TRBD1 (5 bases). Germline-derived CDR1 and CDR2 are MGHDK and SYGVNS. Trimming took 5 bases from V and 7 from J, leaving 8 bases between them. The CDR3 consists of 11 residues. DNA for the CDR3: TGTGCCAGCAGTCCAGGGTTTGGCTACACCTTC. Protein: CASSPGFGYTF.

This clonotype was detected ten times or more. This chain joins TRBV7-8 and TRBJ1-2; 8 bases match TRBD1. Per germline, CDR1 SGHVS and CDR2 FQNEAQ. With 6 bases clipped from V and 0 bases from J, the junction kept 6 bases outside the gene matches. The CDR3 contains 15 residues. The chain's CDR3 is CASSSRTGPNYGYTF. CDR3 DNA sequence: TGTGCCAGCAGTTCCCGGACAGGGCCTAACTATGGCTACACCTTC. The variable domain in full, with the rest retrieved from reference TRBV7-8 and TRBJ1-2, is GAGVSQSPRYKVAKRGQDVALRCDPISGHVSLFWYQQALGQGPEFLTYFQNEAQLDKSGLPSDRFFAERPEGSVSTLKIQRTQQEDSAVYLCASSSRTGPNYGYTFGSGTRLTVV.

This clonotype was seen a single time. The V gene is TRBV6-1, the J gene TRBJ2-5; 12 positions agree with TRBD1. The ends lost 5 bases at V and 11 bases at J; junction bases unmatched: 9. The CDR3 spans 14 residues. Looked up from germline, CDR1 is MNHNS and CDR2 is SASEGT. In nucleotides, the CDR3 is TGTGCCAGCAGTCCGGGACAGGGGGCACGGGAGCAGTACTTC. It codes for CASSPGQGAREQYF.

V and J are TRBV29-1 and TRBJ1-5, with a tentative D call TRBD1 (6 bases). The CDR3 is 14 residues long. Trimming cost V 7 bases and J 0 bases, with 13 bases left between them. Germline V gives CDR1 SQVTM, CDR2 ANQGSEA. The CDR3 is CSALTGSSNQPQHF. The CDR3 nucleotides read TGCAGCGCTCTGACAGGATCTAGCAATCAGCCCCAGCATTTT.

This clonotype was counted ten times or more. The chain recombines TRBV12-3 or TRBV12-4 with TRBJ1-4; D not certain. CDR3 length equals 15 residues. The V end was cut by 6 bases, the J end by 3 bases, with 14 bases between. The CDR3 region is CASRLRGAANEKLFF. The DNA of the CDR3 is TGTGCCAGCAGATTGCGGGGAGCAGCTAATGAAAAACTGTTTTTT.

This clonotype has a single count. The V and J genes are TRBV12-3 or TRBV12-4 and TRBJ2-4; maybe TRBD1 (6 bases). CDR3 length equals 12 residues. Trimming left V 5 bases short and J 15 bases short, with 17 bases between. The CDR3 DNA is TGTGCCAGCAGTGGACCGGGACATCATCGGTACTTC. Translating it yields CASSGPGHHRYF.

The J gene is TRBJ1-2, the V gene TRBV25-1; D may be TRBD1 (6 bases). This CDR3 contains 17 residues. The V end was cut by 0 bases, the J end by 0 bases, with 14 bases between. The germline V gene has CDR1 MGHDK and CDR2 SYGVNS. The CDR3 loop reads CASSEYRLDRPNYGYTF. The CDR3 bases are TGTGCCAGCAGTGAATATAGACTTGACAGGCCTAACTATGGCTACACCTTC.

Many counts were recorded for this clonotype. J is TRBJ2-1 and V is TRBV20-1; D is uncertain. CDR1 is DFQATT, CDR2 SNEGSKA, per germline (reference sequence). The CDR3 totals 16 residues. V was clipped by 3 bases and J by 8 bases, with 23 bases between them. CDR3 region: CSASTSTGWSSHEQFF. CDR3 in DNA: TGCAGTGCTAGCACCTCGACCGGGTGGAGTAGCCATGAGCAGTTCTTC.

This chain links TRBV29-1 with TRBJ2-3; 10 bases match TRBD2. The CDR3 extends over 15 amino acids. V gave up 4 bases and J gave up 2 bases; unmatched junction bases: 6. Per germline, CDR1 SQVTM and CDR2 ANQGSEA. This CDR3 is CSVATLAGYTDTQYF. The CDR3 region has the DNA TGCAGCGTTGCGACACTAGCGGGATACACAGATACGCAGTATTTT.

This chain uses TRBV4-2 with TRBJ2-7, with D perhaps matching TRBD1 (5 bases). V lost 2 bases and J lost 0, with 17 bases in between. CDR1 LGHNA and CDR2 YNFKEQ come from the germline V gene. The CDR3 runs 17 residues. The CDR3 DNA sequence: TGTGCCAGCAGCCAAAACTATGCGACAGTGAGCTCCTACGAGCAGTACTTC. It is translated as CASSQNYATVSSYEQYF.

The chain has TRBV5-1 and TRBJ2-5; D is possibly TRBD2 (6 bases). V was pared by 0 bases and J by 0 bases, with 12 bases between. CDR3 length equals 16 residues. Germline CDR1 and CDR2: SGHRS and YFSETQ. The CDR3: CASSLDPAGHQETQYF. The CDR3 coding sequence is TGCGCCAGCAGCTTGGATCCGGCGGGGCACCAAGAGACCCAGTACTTC. The whole variable domain, remainder taken from reference TRBV5-1 and TRBJ2-5, is KAGVTQTPRYLIKTRGQQVTLSCSPISGHRSVSWYQQTPGQGLQFLFEYFSETQRNKGNFPGRFSGRQFSNSRSEMNVSTLELGDSALYLCASSLDPAGHQETQYFGPGTRLLVL.

This clonotype was observed at least ten times. The chain combines TRBV7-2 with TRBJ2-5; perhaps TRBD2 as D (5 bases). The CDR3 extends over 15 amino acids. In germline, CDR1 is SGHTA, CDR2 FQGNSA. With 5 bases removed from V and 2 bases from J, the gap between germline ends came to 15 bases. The CDR3 coding sequence is TGTGCCAGCAGCACAGAGGGCAGAAGACAAGAGACCCAGTACTTC. Translated, it gives CASSTEGRRQETQYF.

In its sample, this clonotype was seen many times. This chain links TRBV5-1 with TRBJ2-6; D is undetermined. The CDR3 contains 13 residues. Germline values: CDR1 SGHRS, CDR2 YFSETQ. V lost 2 bases and J 4 bases, leaving 4 bases between the germline ends. The CDR3 loop is CASSFQGANVLTF. Here the CDR3 DNA reads TGCGCCAGCAGCTTTCAAGGGGCCAACGTCCTGACTTTC.

Worth noting for this clonotype: With a much larger clone just one base away, this may be a read error. The V and J genes are TRBV4-1 and TRBJ2-1, with TRBD2 as a possible D gene (5 bases). Deletions cut 0 bases from V and 12 bases from J, with 6 bases between. The germline V gene encodes CDR1 MGHRA and CDR2 YSYEKL. The CDR3 has 11 residues. As DNA, the CDR3 is TGCGCCAGCAGCCAAGAACGGGGGCAGTTCTTC. It specifies CASSQERGQFF.

The chain combines TRBV2 with TRBJ2-2; the D gene is possibly TRBD1 (5 bases). CDR1 and CDR2 (germline): SNHLY, FYNNEI. Trimming took off 5 bases at V and 2 bases at J, with 21 bases between the two ends. This CDR3 comprises 18 residues. The CDR3 sequence: CASSPHLLQVYNTGELFF. CDR3 sequence (DNA): TGTGCCAGCAGTCCCCATCTTTTACAGGTGTACAACACCGGGGAGCTGTTTTTT.

This clonotype was observed a handful of times. The chain couples TRBV4-1 to TRBJ1-4; 7 positions agree with TRBD1. The J segment lost 3 bases and the V segment lost 7 bases, leaving 11 bases of the junction unmatched. The CDR3 covers 16 residues. Germline-derived CDR1 and CDR2 are MGHRA and YSYEKL. CDR3 sequence reads: CASTPEGGTANEKLFF. The CDR3 bases are TGCGCCAGCACTCCCGAGGGGGGGACAGCTAATGAAAAACTGTTTTTT.

V is TRBV5-1 and J is TRBJ2-5; tentative D call: TRBD2 (5 bases). V lost 4 bases and J lost 4, with 11 bases in between. This CDR3 is 13 amino acids long. Germline CDR1 is SGHRS and CDR2 is YFSETQ. DNA of the CDR3: TGCGCCAGCAGCCCCGGGATAATAGAGACCCAGTACTTC. Protein sequence: CASSPGIIETQYF. Looking up the rest from reference TRBV5-1 and TRBJ2-5 gives the full variable domain: KAGVTQTPRYLIKTRGQQVTLSCSPISGHRSVSWYQQTPGQGLQFLFEYFSETQRNKGNFPGRFSGRQFSNSRSEMNVSTLELGDSALYLCASSPGIIETQYFGPGTRLLVL.